This entry lists 30 T cell receptor beta chains sequenced from one sample in a study of response to subunit inactivated influenza vaccine. TCRdb re-analysed the RT-PCR reads in MiXCR, keeping a single row per CDR3 protein. The data show approximately 490,000 distinct CDR3 sequences, with more than 7% seen just once and around 12% held by the top ten. The source was PBMCs from blood, collected around 25 months after vaccination. These receptors were taken from a man aged 50 to 69 who received an inactivated influenza vaccine.

This clonotype was detected ten times or more. The chain recombines TRBV5-1 with TRBJ2-3; tentatively, D is TRBD1 (5 bases). The V gene lost 4 bases and the J gene lost 1 base, with 10 bases spanning the gap. Germline lookup yields CDR1 SGHRS and CDR2 YFSETQ. The CDR3 is made up of 14 amino acids. The CDR3 DNA reads as TGCGCCAGCAGCCAGGGTGGTCGCACAGATACGCAGTATTTT. This codes for CASSQGGRTDTQYF.

This clonotype appeared many times. The rearrangement links TRBV4-2 to TRBJ2-7; TRBD2 matches at 7 bases. Germline V gene sequence: CDR1 LGHNA, CDR2 YNFKEQ. Trimming removed 2 bases from V and 2 bases from J; junction bases left unmatched: 6. The CDR3 has 15 residues. This CDR3 reads CASSQFERDPYEQYF. CDR3 nucleotide sequence: TGTGCCAGCAGCCAATTTGAGCGGGACCCCTACGAGCAGTACTTC.

This clonotype was observed a handful of times. V usage is TRBV7-2 and J usage is TRBJ2-4; D could derive from TRBD1 or TRBD2 (5 bases each). Germline CDR1 reads SGHTA; CDR2 reads FQGNSA. V lost 0 bases and J 0 bases, leaving 9 bases between the germline ends. The CDR3 has 16 amino acids. CDR3 sequence reads: CASSLAGRLAKNIQYF. CDR3 DNA: TGTGCCAGCAGCTTAGCGGGACGACTAGCCAAAAACATTCAGTACTTC.

In its sample, this clonotype was seen a few times. For the CDR3, the DNA is TGTGCCAGCAGCTTAGCGGTTGCGGGGGAGCTGTTTTTT. Protein product: CASSLAVAGELFF. This sequence joins TRBV7-2 and TRBJ2-2; D remains unclear. Deletions cut 0 bases from V and 8 bases from J, with 7 bases between. Germline-derived CDR1 and CDR2 are SGHTA and FQGNSA. The CDR3 has 13 amino acids.

This clonotype was counted only a few times. This chain uses TRBV4-1 with TRBJ1-2; D ambiguous. CDR3 length equals 15 residues. V shed 1 base and J shed 3 bases, with 12 bases lying between them. Germline CDR1 MGHRA, CDR2 YSYEKL. This CDR3 reads CASSQGVPRDYGYTF. In DNA, the CDR3 is TGCGCCAGCAGCCAAGGGGTGCCGCGGGACTATGGCTACACCTTC.

This clonotype was seen a handful of times. The chain joins TRBV7-9 to TRBJ1-1; 7 nucleotides match TRBD1. Trimming removed 3 bases from V and 3 bases from J; junction bases left unmatched: 4. Germline V CDR1 and CDR2: SEHNR, FQNEAQ (reference sequence). The CDR3 is 14 amino acids. CDR3: CASSFSQGDTEAFF. In nucleotides, the CDR3 is TGTGCCAGCAGCTTCAGCCAGGGGGACACTGAAGCTTTCTTT.

This clonotype was observed a few times. The rearrangement joins TRBV7-8 to TRBJ2-2, with unresolved D. The germline V gene has CDR1 SGHVS and CDR2 FQNEAQ. The CDR3 spans 15 residues. V was pared by 5 bases and J by 4 bases, with 14 bases between. CDR3 sequence reads: CASSPASAGTGELFF. In DNA, the CDR3 is TGTGCCAGCAGCCCGGCATCAGCCGGCACCGGGGAGCTGTTTTTT.

V gene TRBV12-3 or TRBV12-4 combines with J gene TRBJ2-1; 12 bases agree with TRBD2. This CDR3 comprises 16 residues. With 6 bases clipped from V and 7 bases from J, the junction kept 10 bases outside the gene matches. For the CDR3, the DNA is TGTGCCAGCAGGAATGAGCTAGCGGGAGGGAAGAATGAGCAGTTCTTC. Protein: CASRNELAGGKNEQFF.

This clonotype was counted at least ten times. CDR3 nucleotide sequence: TGTGCCAGCTCACCACCCGTCGACGAGCAGTACTTC. As protein: CASSPPVDEQYF. The chain links TRBV18 to TRBJ2-7; no firm D call. The CDR3 extends over 12 amino acids. Trimming left V 0 bases short and J 5 bases short, with 5 bases between. The germline gives CDR1 KGHSH, CDR2 LQKENI.

This clonotype was counted many times. V and J are TRBV7-2 and TRBJ2-7; tentatively, D is TRBD1 (5 bases). The CDR3 runs 15 residues. Trimming shortened V by 3 bases and J by 1 base, and 13 bases separated the two germline ends. Germline V CDR1 and CDR2: SGHTA, FQGNSA. As DNA, the CDR3 is TGTGCCAGCAGCTTTCTAGGGGAACAGTCCTACGAGCAGTACTTC. Amino acid sequence: CASSFLGEQSYEQYF.

V gene TRBV6-2 or TRBV6-3 combines with J gene TRBJ1-2, with D hard to call. Germline CDR1 MNHEY, CDR2 SVGEGT. Trimming took off 6 bases at V and 3 bases at J, with 5 bases between the two ends. The CDR3 is 11 amino acids. The CDR3 DNA sequence: TGTGCCAGCAGGACGGACTATGGCTACACCTTC. Residues: CASRTDYGYTF.

This clonotype was counted many times. The V call is TRBV20-1, the J call TRBJ2-1, with TRBD2 identical over 7 bases. CDR3 length: 13 amino acids. The V gene's germline CDR1 is DFQATT and CDR2 SNEGSKA (reference sequence). Trimming took 3 bases from V and 8 from J; bases not matched to a gene: 7. DNA for the CDR3: TGCAGTGCTAGGGGCCTGGGGGGGGATGAGCAGTTCTTC. Its translation is CSARGLGGDEQFF.

This clonotype was recorded at least ten times. V and J are TRBV5-1 and TRBJ2-2; 10 positions match TRBD2. The germline V gene encodes CDR1 SGHRS and CDR2 YFSETQ. This CDR3 comprises 14 residues. V shed 5 bases, J shed 3 bases, and the junction held 1 base outside the gene matches. CDR3 loop: CASRSGRDTGELFF. CDR3 bases: TGCGCCAGCAGAAGCGGGAGGGACACCGGGGAGCTGTTTTTT.

With regard to this clonotype: It is unclear where the CDR3 begins or ends on the DNA, so no DNA is shown, and the CDR3 is as TCRdb lists it. V and J are TRBV9 and TRBJ2-1; the table gives TRBD2 as D, unverified against the DNA. Germline CDR1 SGDLS, CDR2 YYNGEE. The CDR3 is 13 amino acids in total, end residues counted. The CDR3 is CASSVGTGAGNFF.

This clonotype has more than one count but fewer than ten. This sequence joins TRBV5-1 and TRBJ2-1, with a weak D call TRBD2 (6 bases). The CDR3 loop spans 15 amino acids. V lost 4 bases, J lost 2 bases, and 13 bases lay in between. Germline V CDR1 and CDR2: SGHRS, YFSETQ. The CDR3 coding sequence is TGCGCCAGCAGCCCTGGGCCTAGCGCCTACAATGAGCAGTTCTTC. As protein: CASSPGPSAYNEQFF.

This clonotype was observed at least ten times. J is TRBJ2-1 and V is TRBV5-1; D gene ambiguous. CDR3 length: 13 amino acids. V lost 3 bases and J lost 7, with 11 bases in between. CDR1 SGHRS and CDR2 YFSETQ come from the germline V gene. The CDR3 loop is CASSWATLNEQFF. DNA of the CDR3: TGCGCCAGCAGCTGGGCGACGCTGAATGAGCAGTTCTTC.

The chain employs TRBV12-3 or TRBV12-4 and TRBJ2-1; a weak D match, TRBD1 (6 bases). This CDR3 spans 16 amino acids. V was trimmed by 5 bases and J by 0 bases, leaving 14 bases between them. Here the CDR3 DNA reads TGTGCCAGCAGTATCCCCGAGGGGGACTCCTACAATGAGCAGTTCTTC. It is translated as CASSIPEGDSYNEQFF.

The V gene is TRBV5-1, the J gene TRBJ2-1; D is perhaps TRBD2 (6 bases). Trimming pared 5 bases from V and 2 bases from J, leaving 14 bases between. Germline V gene lookup returns CDR1 SGHRS and CDR2 YFSETQ. This CDR3 is built from 15 residues. The CDR3 nucleotides read TGCGCCAGCAGGGGCGGGGACCTCACCTACAATGAGCAGTTCTTC. Residues: CASRGGDLTYNEQFF.

V and J are TRBV7-9 and TRBJ1-2, with D tentatively TRBD1 (6 bases). The CDR3 spans 15 residues. Germline V lookup: CDR1 SEHNR, CDR2 FQNEAQ (reference sequence). V lost 0 bases, J lost 5 bases, and 13 bases lay in between. The CDR3 nucleotides read TGTGCCAGCAGCTTAGCCCCCAACAGGGATTATGGCTACACCTTC. This gives the protein CASSLAPNRDYGYTF.

This chain connects TRBV2 to TRBJ1-5; possible D gene TRBD1, 6 bases. Germline V lookup: CDR1 SNHLY, CDR2 FYNNEI. The CDR3 has 14 amino acids. Deletions cut 6 bases from V and 3 bases from J, with 12 bases between. The CDR3: CASRADRNNQPQHF. CDR3 bases: TGTGCCAGCAGAGCAGACAGGAACAATCAGCCCCAGCATTTT.

This clonotype was detected ten times or more. This chain uses TRBV5-1 with TRBJ2-3; unclear D gene. From germline, CDR1 is SGHRS and CDR2 YFSETQ. This CDR3 comprises 12 residues. V was clipped by 2 bases and J by 4 bases, with 5 bases between them. The chain's CDR3 is CASSLLPDTQYF. The CDR3 region has the DNA TGCGCCAGCAGCTTACTCCCAGATACGCAGTATTTT.

The CDR3 here is CASSLAGPERPTGELFF. In DNA form, the CDR3 reads TGTGCCAGCAGCTTAGCCGGACCCGAAAGGCCCACCGGGGAGCTGTTTTTT. The chain carries TRBV7-2 and TRBJ2-2; D not resolved. Germline CDR1 is SGHTA and CDR2 is FQGNSA. Trimming removed 0 bases from V and 4 bases from J, with 15 bases in between. The CDR3 has 17 residues.

This clonotype was seen only a few times. The genes are TRBV10-3 and TRBJ2-5; 7 nucleotides agree with TRBD2. Per the germline V gene, CDR1 is ENHRY and CDR2 is SYGVKD. The V gene end was trimmed by 3 bases and the J gene end by 6 bases; junction bases not matched to a gene: 4. The CDR3 contains 13 residues. CDR3 in amino acids: CAISDGGLKTQYF. The DNA of the CDR3 is TGTGCCATCAGTGACGGGGGGTTAAAGACCCAGTACTTC.

This clonotype was seen only a few times. The chain combines TRBV15 with TRBJ2-2; D may be TRBD1 or TRBD2 (5 bases each). CDR1 is LNHNV and CDR2 is YYDKDF in the germline V gene (reference sequence). CDR3 size: 16 residues. V was clipped by 2 bases and J by 5 bases, with 15 bases between them. The CDR3 spells CATSRLVGTGTGELFF. The DNA of the CDR3 is TGTGCCACCAGCAGACTAGTGGGGACGGGAACCGGGGAGCTGTTTTTT.

The chain employs TRBV20-1 and TRBJ1-4; maybe TRBD1 (6 bases). Germline CDR1 is DFQATT and CDR2 is SNEGSKA (reference sequence). With 6 bases removed from V and 5 bases from J, the gap between germline ends came to 13 bases. This CDR3 is 13 amino acids long. The CDR3 DNA follows: TGCAGTGCAAGCCGGGGGCGCAATGAAAAACTGTTTTTT. It yields the protein CSASRGRNEKLFF.

This clonotype was seen only a few times. This chain joins TRBV12-3 or TRBV12-4 and TRBJ1-4; no clear D gene. The CDR3 has 15 amino acids. Trimming cost V 3 bases and J 8 bases, with 16 bases left between them. The CDR3 DNA is TGTGCCAGCAGTTTTTCGGCAGGCTGGAACGAAAAACTGTTTTTT. This translates into CASSFSAGWNEKLFF.

The rearrangement links TRBV20-1 to TRBJ2-1; D remains unclear. This CDR3 is 16 amino acids long. Trimming left V 5 bases short and J 0 bases short, with 17 bases between. Germline CDR1 DFQATT, CDR2 SNEGSKA (reference sequence). CDR3 nucleotides: TGCAGTGCTCCCCCGGCGCGGAGAGGCTCCTACAATGAGCAGTTCTTC. Protein product: CSAPPARRGSYNEQFF.

The genes are TRBV18 and TRBJ2-3; 10 nucleotides align to TRBD2. Looked up from germline, CDR1 is KGHSH and CDR2 is LQKENI. V gave up 6 bases and J gave up 8 bases; unmatched junction bases: 11. This CDR3 has 15 residues. The CDR3, as DNA: TGTGCCAGCTCGGATAGCGGGGGGCCCGGCGCTACGCAGTATTTT. Translation: CASSDSGGPGATQYF.

The table lists this clonotype with many counts. The chain employs TRBV7-2 and TRBJ2-5; the D is unclear. Germline V gene data show CDR1 as SGHTA and CDR2 as FQGNSA. The CDR3 extends over 13 amino acids. Trimming pared 3 bases from V and 4 bases from J, leaving 9 bases between. In DNA form, the CDR3 reads TGTGCCAGCAGCTTGGGAACCGCAGAGACCCAGTACTTC. Translating it yields CASSLGTAETQYF.

This clonotype occurred many times. The rearrangement links TRBV12-3 or TRBV12-4 to TRBJ2-1; perhaps TRBD2 as D (5 bases). This CDR3 has 15 amino acids. Trimming removed 1 base at V and 5 bases at J, with 12 bases between. This CDR3 is CASSLVWDSDNEQFF. CDR3 nucleotides: TGTGCCAGCAGTTTAGTTTGGGATAGCGACAATGAGCAGTTCTTC.